This T cell receptor (beta chain) emerged from a study of blood T cells in healthy people across ages. Points from the study as a whole: With age, beta diversity per million T cells declined roughly linearly, significantly by 35 to 40. Bulk PBMC profiling left naive and antigen-experienced comparisons inconclusive.

Then a second PCR, running roughly 6 to 11 cycles, was carried out with a sample-barcoded 5' primer and a J-beta primer mix. Carrying 12 random nucleotides, a template-switch adaptor labeled each individual cDNA molecule. TCRdb called the 5' RACE reads again in MiXCR, with one record for every CDR3 protein. The table shows approximately 1.5 million distinct CDR3 sequences, with roughly 43% occurring only once. Concerning this clonotype itself: The target antigen is unknown.

Each individual donor underwent a draw of ten milliliters of peripheral blood. Germline CDR1 is MNHEY and CDR2 is SVGAGI. Trimming removed 0 bases from V and 6 bases from J, with 14 bases in between. The CDR3 contains 15 residues. The specimen was blood. The chain has TRBV6-5 and TRBJ1-2; D perhaps matches TRBD1 (6 bases). The clonotype originates from a young woman in good health. The CDR3 region is CASSYSPQGENGYTF. CDR3 sequence (DNA): TGTGCCAGCAGTTACTCGCCACAGGGCGAGAATGGCTACACCTTC.